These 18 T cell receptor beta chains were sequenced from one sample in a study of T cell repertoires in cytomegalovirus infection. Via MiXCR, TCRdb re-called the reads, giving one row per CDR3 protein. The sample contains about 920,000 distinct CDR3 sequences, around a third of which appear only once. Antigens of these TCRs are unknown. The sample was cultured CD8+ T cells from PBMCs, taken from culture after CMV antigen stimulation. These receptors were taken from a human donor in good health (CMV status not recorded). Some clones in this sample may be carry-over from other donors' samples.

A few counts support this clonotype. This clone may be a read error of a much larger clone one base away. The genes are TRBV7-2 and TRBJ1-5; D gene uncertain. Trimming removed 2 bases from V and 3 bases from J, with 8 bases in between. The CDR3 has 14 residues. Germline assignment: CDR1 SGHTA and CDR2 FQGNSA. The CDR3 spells CASSLLPHNQPQHF. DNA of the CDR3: TGTGCCAGCAGCTTACTCCCCCACAATCAGCCCCAGCATTTT. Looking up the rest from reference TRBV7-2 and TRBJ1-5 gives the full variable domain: GAGVSQSPSNKVTEKGKDVELRCDPISGHTALYWYRQSLGQGLEFLIYFQGNSAPDKSGLPSDRFSAERTGGSVSTLTIQRTQQEDSAVYLCASSLLPHNQPQHFGDGTRLSIL.

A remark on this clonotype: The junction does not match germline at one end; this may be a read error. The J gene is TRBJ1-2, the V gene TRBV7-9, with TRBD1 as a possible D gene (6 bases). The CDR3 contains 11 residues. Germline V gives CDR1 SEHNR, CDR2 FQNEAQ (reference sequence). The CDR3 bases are TGTGCCAGCAGCTTCGGGACAAGTAGCGCCTTC. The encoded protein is CASSFGTSSAF.

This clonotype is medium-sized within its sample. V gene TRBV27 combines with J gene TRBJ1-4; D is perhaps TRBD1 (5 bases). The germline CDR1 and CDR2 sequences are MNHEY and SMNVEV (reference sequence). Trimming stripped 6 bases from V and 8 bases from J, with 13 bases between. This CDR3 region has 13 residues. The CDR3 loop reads CASSLSGGEKLFF. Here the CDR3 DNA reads TGTGCCAGCAGCCTGAGCGGGGGGGAAAAACTGTTTTTT.

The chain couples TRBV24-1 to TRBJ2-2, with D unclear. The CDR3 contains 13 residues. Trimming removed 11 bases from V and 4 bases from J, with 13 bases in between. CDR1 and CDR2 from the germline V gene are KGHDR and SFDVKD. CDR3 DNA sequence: TGTGCCATTTCCGGACCTCCCACCGGGGAGCTGTTTTTT. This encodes CAISGPPTGELFF.

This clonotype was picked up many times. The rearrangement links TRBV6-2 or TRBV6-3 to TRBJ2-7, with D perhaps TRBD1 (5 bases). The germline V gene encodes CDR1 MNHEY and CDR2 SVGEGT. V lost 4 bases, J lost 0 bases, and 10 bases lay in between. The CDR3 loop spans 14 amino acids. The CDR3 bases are TGTGCCAGCAGTTCACAGGTGAGCTCCTACGAGCAGTACGTC. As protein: CASSSQVSSYEQYV.

In nucleotides, the CDR3 is TGTGCCATCTTTGAGTGGGGGGGGGGGCCAGGGGCCAACGTCCTGACTTTC. Residues: CAIFEWGGGPGANVLTF. The rearrangement joins TRBV10-3 to TRBJ2-6; D is possibly TRBD2 (7 bases). From germline, CDR1 is ENHRY and CDR2 SYGVKD. Deletions cut 8 bases from V and 4 bases from J, with 21 bases between. CDR3 size: 17 residues.

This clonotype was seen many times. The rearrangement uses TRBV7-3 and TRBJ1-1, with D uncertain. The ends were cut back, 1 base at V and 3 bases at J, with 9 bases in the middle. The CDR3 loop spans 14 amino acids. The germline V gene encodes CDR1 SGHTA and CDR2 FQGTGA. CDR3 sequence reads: CASSLNPTDTEAFF. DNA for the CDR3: TGTGCCAGCAGCTTAAACCCGACGGACACTGAAGCTTTCTTT.

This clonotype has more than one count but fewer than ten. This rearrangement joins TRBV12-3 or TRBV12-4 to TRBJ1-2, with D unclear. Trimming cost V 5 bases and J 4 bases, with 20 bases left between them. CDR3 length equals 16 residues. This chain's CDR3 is CASSGLSSFGVYGYTF. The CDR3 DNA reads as TGTGCCAGCAGTGGGCTTTCGTCCTTTGGGGTCTATGGCTACACCTTC.

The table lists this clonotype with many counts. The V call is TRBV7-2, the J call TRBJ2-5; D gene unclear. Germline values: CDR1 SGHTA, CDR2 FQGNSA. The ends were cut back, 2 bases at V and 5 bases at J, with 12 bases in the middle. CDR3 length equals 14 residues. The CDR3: CASSLSPTRETQYF. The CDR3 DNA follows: TGTGCCAGCAGCTTAAGTCCTACCCGGGAGACCCAGTACTTC.

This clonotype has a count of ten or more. DNA of the CDR3: TGTGCCAGCAGTTTACACGAGCAGTACGTC. As protein: CASSLHEQYV. This chain connects TRBV6-2 or TRBV6-3 to TRBJ2-7; D call uncertain. Germline CDR1 and CDR2: MNHEY and SVGEGT. The germline V and J ends were trimmed by 4 bases and 5 bases, with 3 bases remaining between them. This CDR3 spans 10 amino acids.

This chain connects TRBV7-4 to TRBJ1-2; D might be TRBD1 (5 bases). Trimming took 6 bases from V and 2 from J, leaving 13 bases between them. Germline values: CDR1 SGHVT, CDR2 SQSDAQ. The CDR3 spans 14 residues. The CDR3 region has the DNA TGTGCCAGCAGTGGCAGTGGGGGAAACTATGGCTACACCTTC. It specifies CASSGSGGNYGYTF.

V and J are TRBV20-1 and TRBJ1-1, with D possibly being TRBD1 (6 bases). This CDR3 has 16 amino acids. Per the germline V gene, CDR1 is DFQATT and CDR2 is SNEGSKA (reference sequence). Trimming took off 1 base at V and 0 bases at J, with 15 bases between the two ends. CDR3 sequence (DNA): TGCAGTGCTAGAGCGAGGACAGCCGATATGAACACTGAAGCTTTCTTT. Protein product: CSARARTADMNTEAFF.

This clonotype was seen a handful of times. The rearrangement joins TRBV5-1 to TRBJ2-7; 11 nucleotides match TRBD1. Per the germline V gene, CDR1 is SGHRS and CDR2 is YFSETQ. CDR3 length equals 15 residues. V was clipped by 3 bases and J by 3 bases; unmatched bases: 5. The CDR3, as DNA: TGCGCCAGCAGCTACCCGGGACAGGGGGACTACGAGCAGTACTTC. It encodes CASSYPGQGDYEQYF.

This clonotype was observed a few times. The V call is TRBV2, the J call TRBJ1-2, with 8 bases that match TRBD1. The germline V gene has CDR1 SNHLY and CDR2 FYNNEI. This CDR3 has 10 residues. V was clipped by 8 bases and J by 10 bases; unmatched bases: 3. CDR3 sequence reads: CASRGQVYTF. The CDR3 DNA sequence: TGTGCCAGCCGGGGACAGGTCTACACCTTC.

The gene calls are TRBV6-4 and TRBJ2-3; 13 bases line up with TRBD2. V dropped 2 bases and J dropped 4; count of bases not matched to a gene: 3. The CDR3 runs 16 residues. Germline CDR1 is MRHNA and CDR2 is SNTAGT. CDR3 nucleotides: TGTGCCAGCAGTGACACTAGCGGGGGGGGAGCAGATACGCAGTATTTT. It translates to CASSDTSGGGADTQYF.

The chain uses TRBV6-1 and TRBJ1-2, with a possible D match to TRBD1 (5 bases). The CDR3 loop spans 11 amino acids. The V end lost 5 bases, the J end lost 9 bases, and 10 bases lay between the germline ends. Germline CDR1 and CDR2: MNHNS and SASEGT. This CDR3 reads CASSSGRSYTF. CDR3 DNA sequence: TGTGCCAGCAGTTCGGGACGGAGCTACACCTTC.

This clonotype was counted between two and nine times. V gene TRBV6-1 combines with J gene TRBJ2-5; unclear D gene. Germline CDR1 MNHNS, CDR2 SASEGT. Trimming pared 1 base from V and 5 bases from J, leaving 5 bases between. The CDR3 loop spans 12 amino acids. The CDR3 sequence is CASSEDGETQYF. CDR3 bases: TGTGCCAGCAGTGAAGACGGGGAGACCCAGTACTTC.

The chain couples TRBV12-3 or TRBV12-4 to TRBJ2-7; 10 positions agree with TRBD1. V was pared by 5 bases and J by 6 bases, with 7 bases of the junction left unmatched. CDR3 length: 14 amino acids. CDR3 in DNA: TGTGCCAGCAGTGGGGGACAGGGGAAACTCGAGCAGTACTTC. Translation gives CASSGGQGKLEQYF.